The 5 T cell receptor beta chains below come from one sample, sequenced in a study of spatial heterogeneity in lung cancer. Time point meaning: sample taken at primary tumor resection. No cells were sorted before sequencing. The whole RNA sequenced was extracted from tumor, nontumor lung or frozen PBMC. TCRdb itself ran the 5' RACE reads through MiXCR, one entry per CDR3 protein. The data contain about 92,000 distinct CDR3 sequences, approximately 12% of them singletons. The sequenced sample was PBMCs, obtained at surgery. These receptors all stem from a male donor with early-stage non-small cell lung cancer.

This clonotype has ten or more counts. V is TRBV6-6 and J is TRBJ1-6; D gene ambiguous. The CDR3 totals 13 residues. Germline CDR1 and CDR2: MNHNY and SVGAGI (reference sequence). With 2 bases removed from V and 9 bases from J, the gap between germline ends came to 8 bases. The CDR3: CASSYEGGSPLHF. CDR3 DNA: TGTGCCAGCAGTTACGAGGGCGGTTCACCCCTCCACTTT.

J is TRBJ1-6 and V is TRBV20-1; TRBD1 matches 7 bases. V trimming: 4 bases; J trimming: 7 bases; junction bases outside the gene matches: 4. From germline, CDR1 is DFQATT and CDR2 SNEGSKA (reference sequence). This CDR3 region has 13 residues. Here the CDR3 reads CSAIGTANSPLHF. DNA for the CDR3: TGCAGTGCTATAGGGACAGCCAATTCACCCCTCCACTTT.

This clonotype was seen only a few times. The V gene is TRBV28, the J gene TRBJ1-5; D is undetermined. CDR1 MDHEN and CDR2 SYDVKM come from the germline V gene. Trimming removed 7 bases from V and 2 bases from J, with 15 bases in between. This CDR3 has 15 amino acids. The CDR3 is CASNVALGGNQPQHF. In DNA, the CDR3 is TGTGCCAGCAACGTGGCCTTGGGTGGCAATCAGCCCCAGCATTTT. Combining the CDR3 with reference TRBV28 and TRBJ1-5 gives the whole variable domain DVKVTQSSRYLVKRTGEKVFLECVQDMDHENMFWYRQDPGLGLRLIYFSYDVKMKEKGDIPEGYSVSREKKERFSLILESASTNQTSMYLCASNVALGGNQPQHFGDGTRLSIL.

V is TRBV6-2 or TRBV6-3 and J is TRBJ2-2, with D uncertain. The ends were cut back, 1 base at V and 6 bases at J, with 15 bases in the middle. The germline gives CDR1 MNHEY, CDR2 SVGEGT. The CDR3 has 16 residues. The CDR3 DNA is TGTGCCAGCAGTTACTGGCAGTCCAAGATGTCCGGGGAGCTGTTTTTT. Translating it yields CASSYWQSKMSGELFF.

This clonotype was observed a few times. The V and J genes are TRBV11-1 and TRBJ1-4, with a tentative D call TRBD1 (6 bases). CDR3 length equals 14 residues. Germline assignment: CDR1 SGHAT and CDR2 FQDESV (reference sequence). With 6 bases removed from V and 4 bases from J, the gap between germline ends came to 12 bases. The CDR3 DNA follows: TGTGCCAGCAGTCTCGGACAGCATAATGAAAAACTGTTTTTT. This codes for CASSLGQHNEKLFF.